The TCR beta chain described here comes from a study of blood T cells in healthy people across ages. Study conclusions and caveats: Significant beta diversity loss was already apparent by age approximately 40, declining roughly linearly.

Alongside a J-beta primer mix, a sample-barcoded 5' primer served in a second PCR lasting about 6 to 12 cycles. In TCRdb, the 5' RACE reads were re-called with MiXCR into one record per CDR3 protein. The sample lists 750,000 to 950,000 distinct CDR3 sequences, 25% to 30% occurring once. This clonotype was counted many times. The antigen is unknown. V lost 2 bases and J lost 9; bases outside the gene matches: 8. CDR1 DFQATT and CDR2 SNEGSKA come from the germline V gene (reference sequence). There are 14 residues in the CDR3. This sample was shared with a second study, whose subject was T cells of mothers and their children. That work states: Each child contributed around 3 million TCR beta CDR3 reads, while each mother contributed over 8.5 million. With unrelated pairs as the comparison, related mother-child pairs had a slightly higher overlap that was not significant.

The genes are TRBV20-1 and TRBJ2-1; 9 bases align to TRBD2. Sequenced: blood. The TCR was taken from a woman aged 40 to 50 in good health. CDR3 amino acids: CSARKGLAEGEQFF. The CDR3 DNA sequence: TGCAGTGCTAGAAAGGGACTAGCTGAGGGTGAGCAGTTCTTC.